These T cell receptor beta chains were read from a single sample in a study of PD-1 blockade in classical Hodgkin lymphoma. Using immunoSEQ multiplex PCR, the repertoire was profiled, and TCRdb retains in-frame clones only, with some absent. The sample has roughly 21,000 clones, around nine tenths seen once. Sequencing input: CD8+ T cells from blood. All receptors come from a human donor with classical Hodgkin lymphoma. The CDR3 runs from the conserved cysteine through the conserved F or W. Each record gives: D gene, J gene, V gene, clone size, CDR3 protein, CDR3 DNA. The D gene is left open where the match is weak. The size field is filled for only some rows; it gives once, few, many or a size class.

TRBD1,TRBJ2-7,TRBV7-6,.,CASSTGQGSYEQYF,TGTGCCAGCAGCACCGGACAGGGCTCCTACGAGCAGTACTTC
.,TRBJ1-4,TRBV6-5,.,CASSYSFRGSNEKLFF,TGTGCCAGCAGTTACTCGTTCCGGGGCAGCAATGAAAAACTGTTTTTT
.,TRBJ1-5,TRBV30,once,CAWNSGHSNQPQHF,TGTGCCTGGAACTCGGGACATAGCAATCAGCCCCAGCATTTT
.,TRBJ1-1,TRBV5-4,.,CASTTDGIPNTEAFF,TGTGCCAGCACGACGGACGGCATACCGAACACTGAAGCTTTCTTT
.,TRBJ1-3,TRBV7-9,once,CASSPRVKGPGNTIYF,TGTGCCAGCAGCCCCAGGGTAAAGGGGCCTGGAAACACCATATATTTT
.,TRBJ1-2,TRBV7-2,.,CASSGTAYGYTF,TGTGCCAGCAGCGGCACCGCCTATGGCTACACCTTC
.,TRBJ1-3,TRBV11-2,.,CASTLRGLSGNTIYF,TGTGCCAGCACCCTTAGGGGACTCTCTGGAAACACCATATATTTT
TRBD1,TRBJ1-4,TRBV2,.,CASEQGREKLFF,TGTGCCAGCGAACAGGGGCGCGAAAAACTGTTTTTT
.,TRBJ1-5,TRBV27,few,CASTPNQPQHF,TGTGCCAGCACACCCAATCAGCCCCAGCATTTT
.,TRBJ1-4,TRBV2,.,CASTWGIREKLFF,TGTGCCAGCACGTGGGGGATAAGAGAAAAACTGTTTTTT
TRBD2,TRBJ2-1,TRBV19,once,CASSGGAWSYNEQFF,TGTGCCAGTAGCGGGGGGGCTTGGTCCTACAATGAGCAGTTCTTC
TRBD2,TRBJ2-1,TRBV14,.,CASSPLAGGLNEQFF,TGTGCCAGCAGCCCCCTAGCGGGGGGGCTGAATGAGCAGTTCTTC
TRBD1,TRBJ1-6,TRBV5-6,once,CASSSGGAGGMTPLHF,TGTGCCAGCAGCTCCGGGGGGGCAGGGGGCATGACACCCCTCCACTTT
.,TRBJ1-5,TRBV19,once,CASSIDAGDNQPQHF,TGTGCCAGTAGTATCGACGCCGGGGACAATCAGCCCCAGCATTTT
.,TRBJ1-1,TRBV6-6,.,CVSSYGTYPTEAFF,TGTGTCAGCAGTTACGGGACATACCCGACTGAAGCTTTCTTT
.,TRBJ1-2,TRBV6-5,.,CASSSFWGYTF,TGTGCCAGCAGTTCATTTTGGGGCTACACCTTC
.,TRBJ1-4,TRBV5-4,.,CASSLEGFNEKLFF,TGTGCCAGCAGCTTGGAGGGGTTTAATGAAAAACTGTTTTTT
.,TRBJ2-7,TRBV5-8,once,CASSLPARQGYEQYF,TGTGCCAGCAGCTTGCCGGCCAGACAAGGCTACGAGCAGTACTTC
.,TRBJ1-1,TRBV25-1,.,CASSEWVSGVITEAFF,TGTGCCAGCAGTGAATGGGTGAGTGGGGTAATCACTGAAGCTTTCTTT
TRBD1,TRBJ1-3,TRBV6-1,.,CASSESGTGGNTIYF,TGTGCCAGCAGTGAGTCCGGGACAGGAGGGAACACCATATATTTT
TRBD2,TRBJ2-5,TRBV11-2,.,CASSRLAGPQETQYF,TGTGCCAGCAGCCGACTAGCGGGTCCCCAAGAGACCCAGTACTTC
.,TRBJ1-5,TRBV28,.,CASSPGGVSQPQHF,TGTGCCAGCAGCCCTGGGGGGGTCTCCCAGCCCCAGCATTTT
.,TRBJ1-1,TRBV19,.,CASSISDNTEAFF,TGTGCCAGTAGTATATCGGATAACACTGAAGCTTTCTTT
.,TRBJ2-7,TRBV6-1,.,CASSEKLDSHYEQYF,TGTGCCAGCAGTGAAAAATTGGACAGCCACTACGAGCAGTACTTC
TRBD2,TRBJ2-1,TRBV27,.,CASSQRGAGTSGENEQFF,TGTGCCAGCAGTCAGCGCGGGGCCGGGACTAGCGGAGAGAATGAGCAGTTCTTC
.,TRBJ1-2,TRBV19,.,CASTGEGPYGYTF,TGTGCCAGTACGGGAGAGGGACCCTATGGCTACACCTTC
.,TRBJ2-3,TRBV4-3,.,CASSQGPAGSGSTDTQYF,TGCGCCAGCAGCCAGGGCCCCGCGGGAAGCGGAAGCACAGATACGCAGTATTTT
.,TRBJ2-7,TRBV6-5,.,CASSYSTTRYYEQYF,TGTGCCAGCAGTTACTCGACTACCCGTTACTACGAGCAGTACTTC
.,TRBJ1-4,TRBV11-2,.,CASSSWTREKLFF,TGTGCCAGCAGCTCGTGGACACGTGAAAAACTGTTTTTT
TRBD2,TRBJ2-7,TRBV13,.,CASSYGTSGSYEQYF,TGTGCCAGCAGCTATGGGACTAGCGGGTCCTACGAGCAGTACTTC
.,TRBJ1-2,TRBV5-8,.,CASSSPAAGYYGYTF,TGTGCCAGCAGCTCCCCGGCGGCAGGGTACTATGGCTACACCTTC
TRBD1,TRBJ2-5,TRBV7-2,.,CASSPGTVWETQYF,TGTGCCAGCAGCCCCGGGACAGTTTGGGAGACCCAGTACTTC
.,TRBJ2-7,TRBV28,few,CASSFNVPYEQYF,TGTGCCAGCAGTTTCAACGTCCCCTACGAGCAGTACTTC
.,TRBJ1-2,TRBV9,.,CASSVGVYTRGYTF,TGTGCCAGCAGCGTAGGGGTCTATACAAGGGGCTACACCTTC
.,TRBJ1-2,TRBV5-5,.,CASSRTLNYGYTF,TGTGCCAGCAGCCGGACCCTAAACTATGGCTACACCTTC
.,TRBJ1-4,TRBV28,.,CASSRGGATNEKLFF,TGTGCCAGCAGCCGGGGGGGGGCAACTAATGAAAAACTGTTTTTT
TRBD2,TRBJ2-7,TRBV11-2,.,CASSWGGIYEQYF,TGTGCCAGCAGTTGGGGGGGGATCTACGAGCAGTACTTC
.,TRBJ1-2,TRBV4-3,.,CASSQGATGTSYGYTF,TGCGCCAGCAGCCAAGGGGCAACCGGGACAAGCTATGGCTACACCTTC
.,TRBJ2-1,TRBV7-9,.,CASSLGSGVNEQFF,TGTGCCAGCAGCTTAGGGTCCGGCGTCAATGAGCAGTTCTTC
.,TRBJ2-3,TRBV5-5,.,CASSLIPPDTQYF,TGTGCCAGCAGCTTGATACCTCCAGATACGCAGTATTTT
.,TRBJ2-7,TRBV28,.,CASSSPAAGSSYEQYF,TGTGCCAGCAGCTCTCCCGCAGCGGGCAGCTCCTACGAGCAGTACTTC